These 32 T cell receptor beta chains were sequenced from one sample in a study of cytomegalovirus exposure and HLA in healthy donors. Clones were read by immunoSEQ multiplex PCR, and TCRdb kept only the in-frame ones, dropping some. The sample consists of over 110,000 clones, about 86% of them appearing once. The sample was PBMCs. The receptors derive from a man aged 18-30 years in good health and CMV-seronegative.

This clone was seen a single time. The V call is TRBV19, the J call TRBJ1-5; the D is unclear. The CDR3 is made up of 15 amino acids. Trimming shortened V by 3 bases and J by 0 bases, and 9 bases separated the two germline ends. Germline CDR1 reads LNHDA; CDR2 reads SQIVND (reference sequence). Here the CDR3 DNA reads TGTGCCAGTAGTATCGGAGGGTATAGCAATCAGCCCCAGCATTTT. Translation gives CASSIGGYSNQPQHF.

The CDR3 loop reads CASSFTSSYNEQFF. The CDR3 DNA reads TGTGCCAGCAGTTTCACTAGCTCCTACAATGAGCAGTTCTTC. The rearrangement links TRBV27 to TRBJ2-1, with TRBD2 as a possible D gene (5 bases). Trimming took 3 bases from V and 0 from J, leaving 6 bases between them. Germline assignment: CDR1 MNHEY and CDR2 SMNVEV (reference sequence). The CDR3 is 14 amino acids.

As to this clone: The CDR3 carries no conserved terminal phenylalanine or tryptophan, so it likely arises from a read error. The gene calls are TRBV6-5 and TRBJ1-6; possibly TRBD1 for D (6 bases). The germline gives CDR1 MNHEY, CDR2 SVGAGI. This CDR3 has 13 residues. The CDR3 nucleotides are TGTGCGGTCGGAAACAGGGATTATTCACCCCTCCACCTT. As protein: CAVGNRDYSPLHL.

This chain uses TRBV11-2 with TRBJ1-2; the D gene is possibly TRBD1 (5 bases). The germline gives CDR1 SGHAT, CDR2 FQNNGV. The length of the CDR3 is 15 residues. V gave up 2 bases and J gave up 3 bases, with 13 bases separating them. Written as DNA, the CDR3 is TGTGCCAGCAGCTTACAGGGAATTAAGGACTATGGCTACACCTTC. Amino acid sequence: CASSLQGIKDYGYTF.

The V gene is TRBV27, the J gene TRBJ2-5, with D maybe TRBD2 (6 bases). CDR1 and CDR2 (germline): MNHEY, SMNVEV (reference sequence). The CDR3 is made up of 15 amino acids. V lost 0 bases and J 5 bases, leaving 13 bases between the germline ends. DNA for the CDR3: TGTGCCAGCAGTTTATCGGGGGGACTGGGGGAGACCCAGTACTTC. Protein sequence: CASSLSGGLGETQYF.

The chain has TRBV9 and TRBJ2-3; TRBD2 aligns across 8 bases. Germline CDR1 SGDLS, CDR2 YYNGEE. The junction had 11 bases not matched to a gene; V was cut back by 3 bases and J by 5 bases. The CDR3 extends over 16 amino acids. Here the CDR3 reads CASSASTSGSGDTQYF. Written as DNA, the CDR3 is TGTGCCAGCAGCGCCTCTACCAGCGGGAGTGGAGATACGCAGTATTTT.

The chain has TRBV7-9 and TRBJ2-1; D is possibly TRBD2 (6 bases). The germline V gene encodes CDR1 SEHNR and CDR2 FQNEAQ (reference sequence). This CDR3 spans 14 amino acids. V was trimmed by 1 base and J by 12 bases, leaving 16 bases between them. CDR3 residues: CASSLGPSRRGQFF. Written as DNA, the CDR3 is TGTGCCAGCAGCTTAGGCCCTTCAAGGCGGGGGCAGTTCTTC.

This chain uses TRBV19 with TRBJ1-2; TRBD1 aligns across 7 bases. After removal of 5 bases from V and 8 bases from J, the junction contained 8 bases not matched to a gene. Per the germline V gene, CDR1 is LNHDA and CDR2 is SQIVND (reference sequence). CDR3 length: 13 amino acids. The CDR3 is CASSGKGAKGYTF. In nucleotides, the CDR3 is TGTGCCAGTAGTGGGAAGGGGGCTAAAGGCTACACCTTC.

The chain links TRBV19 to TRBJ1-3; no clear D gene. Germline CDR1 and CDR2: LNHDA and SQIVND (reference sequence). The CDR3 is 12 amino acids. V lost 4 bases, J lost 5 bases, and 6 bases lay in between. As DNA, the CDR3 is TGTGCCAGTAGTACCCAAAGAAACACCATATATTTT. Protein: CASSTQRNTIYF.

The chain is built from TRBV18 and TRBJ2-5, with 8 bases identical to TRBD1. This CDR3 comprises 15 residues. Germline trimming cut 0 bases from V and 2 bases from J; bases unmatched to any gene: 2. CDR1 KGHSH and CDR2 LQKENI come from the germline V gene. The CDR3 nucleotides are TGTGCCAGCTCACCACCTGGGACAGGACAAGAGACCCAGTACTTC. Protein sequence: CASSPPGTGQETQYF.

The chain joins TRBV2 to TRBJ2-7; 10 bases match TRBD1. The CDR3 is made up of 15 amino acids. Germline CDR1 is SNHLY and CDR2 is FYNNEI. V was clipped by 6 bases and J by 5 bases; unmatched bases: 10. The CDR3 protein is CASRIGTGDGNEQYF. The CDR3 DNA reads TGTGCCAGCAGGATCGGGACAGGGGATGGAAACGAGCAGTACTTC.

This chain joins TRBV29-1 and TRBJ2-7, with 11 nucleotides matching TRBD2. Trimming at V came to 7 bases and at J to 2 bases, leaving 4 bases not matched to a gene. The length of the CDR3 is 13 residues. CDR1 and CDR2 from the germline V gene are SQVTM and ANQGSEA. DNA of the CDR3: TGCAGCGCCTCGACTAGCGGGACCTACGAGCAGTACTTC. Amino acid sequence: CSASTSGTYEQYF.

CDR3 residues: CASSPERGEKLFF. The DNA for the CDR3 is TGTGCCAGCAGCCCCGAGAGAGGTGAAAAACTGTTTTTT. This rearrangement joins TRBV7-2 to TRBJ1-4; no reliable D call. Germline V lookup: CDR1 SGHTA, CDR2 FQGNSA. The V end was cut by 5 bases, the J end by 7 bases, with 11 bases between. CDR3 size: 13 residues.

The chain carries TRBV7-2 and TRBJ2-5; TRBD2 agrees at 7 bases. The trim removed 1 base at V and 5 bases at J, leaving 10 bases unmatched. Germline CDR1 and CDR2: SGHTA and FQGNSA. This CDR3 is built from 16 residues. Here the CDR3 DNA reads TGTGCCAGCAGCTTAGACGGGCGCGGGAGTTGGGAGACCCAGTACTTC. It is translated as CASSLDGRGSWETQYF.

In this sample, this clone turned up a few times. This sample includes further DNA sequences coding for the same CDR3. The genes are TRBV4-1 and TRBJ2-1, with D uncertain. Germline-derived CDR1 and CDR2 are MGHRA and YSYEKL. V lost 0 bases and J lost 4, with 10 bases in between. This CDR3 is 15 amino acids long. The CDR3: CASSQDSSGYNEQFF. The CDR3 DNA sequence: TGCGCCAGCAGCCAAGATTCGTCAGGATACAATGAGCAGTTCTTC.

In this sample, this clone turned up a few times. The rearrangement uses TRBV28 and TRBJ1-1, with 7 bases aligning to TRBD1. This CDR3 is 14 amino acids long. Germline values: CDR1 MDHEN, CDR2 SYDVKM. Trimming removed 6 bases from V and 0 bases from J; junction bases left unmatched: 4. As DNA, the CDR3 is TGTGCCAGCAGGGGGGGACAGCTGAACACTGAAGCTTTCTTT. Translation gives CASRGGQLNTEAFF.

The CDR3 sequence: CASSQWTSGSPHNEQFF. The DNA for the CDR3 is TGCGCCAGCAGCCAATGGACTAGCGGGAGTCCCCACAATGAGCAGTTCTTC. The chain couples TRBV4-3 to TRBJ2-1; 13 nucleotides line up with TRBD2. The ends lost 2 bases at V and 5 bases at J; junction bases unmatched: 6. The V gene's germline CDR1 is LGHNA and CDR2 YSLEER. The CDR3 loop spans 17 amino acids.

The chain is built from TRBV27 and TRBJ2-3, with D perhaps TRBD2 (6 bases). From germline, CDR1 is MNHEY and CDR2 SMNVEV (reference sequence). This CDR3 is built from 15 residues. Trimming stripped 3 bases from V and 8 bases from J, with 18 bases between. The CDR3, as DNA: TGTGCCAGCAGTTTCAGGGCGGCGGGGCCAGGTACGCAGTATTTT. This encodes CASSFRAAGPGTQYF.

The chain links TRBV19 to TRBJ2-1; maybe TRBD1 (6 bases). CDR1 LNHDA and CDR2 SQIVND come from the germline V gene (reference sequence). The CDR3 sequence is 17 residues long. V lost 3 bases and J lost 10, with 25 bases in between. The CDR3 loop reads CASSIRDTSSFPSEQFF. For the CDR3, the DNA is TGTGCCAGTAGTATCAGGGACACAAGTTCTTTCCCCAGCGAGCAGTTCTTC.

The chain recombines TRBV27 with TRBJ1-4, with TRBD1 matching 9 bases. Germline CDR1 MNHEY, CDR2 SMNVEV (reference sequence). The CDR3 is made up of 15 amino acids. After removal of 6 bases from V and 7 bases from J, the junction contained 9 bases not matched to a gene. CDR3 sequence (DNA): TGTGCCAGCAGCTCAATACAGGGGGCGCGTGAAAAACTGTTTTTT. Translation: CASSSIQGAREKLFF.

V gene TRBV2 combines with J gene TRBJ2-5, with D possibly being TRBD1 (6 bases). Deletions cut 0 bases from V and 4 bases from J, with 15 bases between. Germline V gene data show CDR1 as SNHLY and CDR2 as FYNNEI. This CDR3 spans 16 amino acids. The CDR3 DNA reads TGTGCCAGCAGTGAAGCGCTTCGGCCAGGGGTAGAGACCCAGTACTTC. Amino acids: CASSEALRPGVETQYF.

The chain carries TRBV2 and TRBJ1-5; 9 bases map to TRBD1. The CDR3 sequence is 15 residues long. V was clipped by 6 bases and J by 5 bases; unmatched bases: 8. Germline-derived CDR1 and CDR2 are SNHLY and FYNNEI. CDR3 loop: CASSSGQGNDQPQHF. The CDR3, as DNA: TGTGCCAGCAGCTCGGGACAGGGTAACGATCAGCCCCAGCATTTT.

The chain is built from TRBV27 and TRBJ2-2; TRBD2 matches at 14 bases. With V trimmed by 6 bases and J by 2 bases, 11 bases remained unmatched. This CDR3 is 19 amino acids long. Germline assignment: CDR1 MNHEY and CDR2 SMNVEV (reference sequence). CDR3 DNA sequence: TGTGCCAGCAGGACCCTGGGACTAGCGGGAGACGGTAACACCGGGGAGCTGTTTTTT. Its protein is CASRTLGLAGDGNTGELFF.

The J gene is TRBJ1-4, the V gene TRBV27, with no clear D. The germline CDR1 and CDR2 sequences are MNHEY and SMNVEV (reference sequence). V was trimmed by 8 bases and J by 4 bases, leaving 14 bases between them. There are 14 residues in the CDR3. The CDR3 coding sequence is TGTGCCAGCGGTCCGGGTTATATTAATGAAAAACTGTTTTTT. Amino acids: CASGPGYINEKLFF. The whole variable domain, filled in from reference TRBV27 and TRBJ1-4, reads EAQVTQNPRYLITVTGKKLTVTCSQNMNHEYMSWYRQDPGLGLRQIYYSMNVEVTDKGDVPEGYKVSRKEKRNFPLILESPSPNQTSLYFCASGPGYINEKLFFGSGTQLSVL.

V usage is TRBV7-9 and J usage is TRBJ2-2, with D perhaps matching TRBD1 (6 bases). This CDR3 has 15 amino acids. The germline V and J ends were trimmed by 8 bases and 7 bases, with 20 bases remaining between them. Germline lookup yields CDR1 SEHNR and CDR2 FQNEAQ (reference sequence). The CDR3 reads CASGYPGDSGGELFF. For the CDR3, the DNA is TGTGCCAGCGGTTATCCAGGGGATTCAGGCGGGGAGCTGTTTTTT.

This rearrangement joins TRBV2 to TRBJ2-3; no definite D call. Trimming removed 5 bases from V and 0 bases from J, with 15 bases in between. The germline V gene has CDR1 SNHLY and CDR2 FYNNEI. There are 16 residues in the CDR3. The CDR3 DNA sequence: TGTGCCAGCAGTCTAAATCTGCGAGCAAGCACAGATACGCAGTATTTT. It is translated as CASSLNLRASTDTQYF.

The CDR3 bases are TGTGCCAGTAGTATAGGGGGAGGGCCTAAGAGGACCCAGTACTTC. Translating it yields CASSIGGGPKRTQYF. The chain uses TRBV19 and TRBJ2-5; 7 bases match TRBD2. This CDR3 has 15 residues. Trimming cost V 1 base and J 7 bases; bases outside gene matches: 9. Germline loops: CDR1 LNHDA, CDR2 SQIVND (reference sequence).

This clone has more than one count but fewer than ten. The chain uses TRBV6-4 and TRBJ2-3, with 15 bases matching TRBD2. CDR3 size: 16 residues. Losses at the gene ends were 5 bases for V and 4 bases for J; bases not matched to a gene: 4. Germline values: CDR1 MRHNA, CDR2 SNTAGT. As DNA, the CDR3 is TGTGCCAGCAGTCGGACTAGCGGGAGGGGCCCAGATACGCAGTATTTT. Translated: CASSRTSGRGPDTQYF.

The chain uses TRBV7-8 and TRBJ1-5; no clear D. The germline V and J ends were trimmed by 3 bases and 10 bases, with 10 bases remaining between them. The CDR3 totals 12 residues. Germline CDR1 SGHVS, CDR2 FQNEAQ. CDR3 region: CASSFGVEPQHF. CDR3 in DNA: TGTGCCAGCAGCTTCGGGGTAGAACCCCAGCATTTT.

The V and J genes are TRBV7-2 and TRBJ2-1; 8 bases agree with TRBD2. The junction had 13 bases not matched to a gene; V was cut back by 5 bases and J by 1 base. The CDR3 spans 18 residues. Germline CDR1 reads SGHTA; CDR2 reads FQGNSA. This CDR3 is CASSPGLAAVISYNEQFF. CDR3 in DNA: TGTGCCAGCAGCCCTGGACTAGCAGCGGTTATTTCCTACAATGAGCAGTTCTTC.

This chain connects TRBV27 to TRBJ2-2; possibly TRBD1 for D (5 bases). This CDR3 contains 13 residues. Germline V gene lookup returns CDR1 MNHEY and CDR2 SMNVEV (reference sequence). V was clipped by 4 bases and J by 4 bases, with 7 bases between them. The CDR3 coding sequence is TGTGCCAGCAGTTCTACAGGCACCGGGGAGCTGTTTTTT. This encodes CASSSTGTGELFF.

The chain combines TRBV30 with TRBJ2-6; no clear D gene. Trimming took 0 bases from V and 1 from J, leaving 16 bases between them. The CDR3 length is 18 residues. Germline V gene sequence: CDR1 GTSNPN, CDR2 SVGIG (reference sequence). The CDR3 nucleotides read TGTGCCTGGAGTGTCCGTCAGTTCGCTGATTCTGGGGCCAACGTCCTGACTTTC. It codes for CAWSVRQFADSGANVLTF.